This T cell receptor beta chain is from a study of T cells after yellow fever vaccination. Background on the study: Preparation of the low-cell-number fractions used SMART-Seq v4 Ultra Low Input.

Broader study findings: Highly abundant clonotypes carried over from the bulk population could end up in FACS-sorted repertoires as contaminants. CD4 and CD8 compartments shared a small share of clonotypes, likely from convergent recombination.

This clonotype was recorded at least ten times. Germline V CDR1 and CDR2: SGHTA, FQGNSA. The ends were cut back, 4 bases at V and 1 base at J, with 10 bases in the middle. The CDR3 loop spans 14 amino acids. From the 5' RACE reads, TCRdb called clonotypes with MiXCR, one entry per CDR3 protein. The sample holds some 15,000 distinct CDR3 sequences, about 7.1% seen once. Source: PBMCs, either bulk or a sorted T-cell subset (CD4+, CD8+, memory, or dextramer-sorted; not recorded which), taken on the day of the yellow fever booster vaccination. This receptor was obtained from a man younger than 35 who received the YFV17D yellow fever vaccine. V is TRBV7-2 and J is TRBJ2-5; D unclear. CDR3 residues: CASSYLTRQETQYF. The CDR3 bases are TGTGCCAGCAGCTACCTCACACGCCAAGAGACCCAGTACTTC.